This T cell receptor (beta chain) was sequenced for a study of shared clonotypes between healthy human individuals. Study-wide results and caveats: Memory subsets generally showed lower estimated richness than naive subsets. Clonotype sharing among donors, it was expected, would be affected by sequencing depth.

V was pared by 3 bases and J by 3 bases, with 9 bases between. The CDR3 spans 13 residues. Germline assignment: CDR1 MNHEY and CDR2 SMNVEV (reference sequence). Terminally differentiated effector memory CD45RA+ cells were excluded from the naive CD8 cells, which were CD45RO-negative and positively selected for CCR7. For every subset, genomic DNA was evenly distributed across several immunoSEQ plates. Original processing notes: ImmunoSEQ only sent back junction sequences with no quality scores, so filtering was done differently. Using immunoSEQ multiplex PCR, the repertoire was profiled, and TCRdb retains in-frame clones only, with some absent. The V and J calls and clone size were taken over from that table, and D and trimming were inferred from the DNA. The repertoire holds under 2,000,000 clones, with about 95% as singletons. The sample holds one count of this clone. As yet, its antigen is unknown.

The chain links TRBV27 to TRBJ2-7, with no clear D. This clonotype was sampled from a man aged 18 to 35 in good health. Sequenced sample: naive CD8+ T cells sorted from blood. In DNA, the CDR3 is TGTGCCAGCAGTTTTAACGGTAACTACGAGCAGTACTTC. Its translation is CASSFNGNYEQYF.